This is a list of T cell receptor beta chains from one sample in a study of cytomegalovirus exposure and HLA in healthy donors. TCRdb's table, derived via immunoSEQ multiplex PCR, lists solely in-frame clones and lacks some. This table holds 90,000 to 140,000 clones, roughly 15% found once. The sequenced material came from PBMCs. The receptors originated from a female donor in good health and CMV-seronegative. Each CDR3 is given with its conserved first and last residue. Fields, in order: CDR3 length, D gene, J gene, clone size, V gene, CDR3 DNA, CDR3 protein. The D gene is left open where the match is weak. Size is omitted from some rows. Given values are once, few, many or a class for expanded clones.

length: 15
D: -
J: TRBJ2-2
size: few
V: TRBV30
DNA: TGTGCCTGGAGTCGGCTAGCCTTCAGTTTCGGGGAGCTGTTTTTT
CDR3: CAWSRLAFSFGELFF

length: 11
D: -
J: TRBJ2-1
size: -
V: TRBV11-2
DNA: TGTGCCAGCAGCCCTCGGAGAGAGCAGTTCTTC
CDR3: CASSPRREQFF

length: 16
D: -
J: TRBJ1-2
size: -
V: TRBV21-1
DNA: TGTGCCAGCAGCACCTCCCGGGACAGGAGATACTATGGCTACACCTTC
CDR3: CASSTSRDRRYYGYTF

length: 19
D: TRBD1
J: TRBJ1-2
size: -
V: TRBV30
DNA: TGTGCCCGGAGAGGGCGTTCCGGGACAGGGGTGAGAAGTGGGTATGGCTACACCTTC
CDR3: CARRGRSGTGVRSGYGYTF

length: 15
D: -
J: TRBJ1-1
size: few
V: TRBV6-4
DNA: TGTGCCAGCAGTGGGCACAATACGGGTGGGACTGAAGCTTTCTTT
CDR3: CASSGHNTGGTEAFF

length: 15
D: TRBD1
J: TRBJ2-4
size: -
V: TRBV7-9
DNA: TGTGCCAGCAGCCGCCCCGGGACAGGGGCTGACATTCAGTACTTC
CDR3: CASSRPGTGADIQYF

length: 15
D: -
J: TRBJ1-3
size: -
V: TRBV6-1
DNA: TGTGCCAGCAGTGAAGGGCGGTTCTCTGGAAACACCATATATTTT
CDR3: CASSEGRFSGNTIYF

length: 15
D: TRBD2
J: TRBJ2-1
size: few
V: TRBV28
DNA: TGTGCCAGCAGTCTAGCGGGAGGGACATACAATGAGCAGTTCTTC
CDR3: CASSLAGGTYNEQFF

length: 14
D: TRBD1
J: TRBJ1-5
size: -
V: TRBV6-5
DNA: TGTGCCAGCAGTTACGACAGGGTTAGACAGCCCCAGCATTTT
CDR3: CASSYDRVRQPQHF

length: 13
D: -
J: TRBJ2-7
size: few
V: TRBV5-1
DNA: TGCGCCAGCAGCTTGATCCAGGGCTACGAGCAGTACTTC
CDR3: CASSLIQGYEQYF

length: 13
D: TRBD1
J: TRBJ2-7
size: many
V: TRBV4-3
DNA: TGCGCCAGCAGCCAGGACAGGGGTCTCGAGCAGTACTTC
CDR3: CASSQDRGLEQYF

length: 13
D: -
J: TRBJ2-2
size: -
V: TRBV10-1
DNA: TGCGCCAGCAGTGAACAGGGACCCGGGGAGCTGTTTTTT
CDR3: CASSEQGPGELFF

length: 14
D: -
J: TRBJ2-5
size: few
V: TRBV7-6
DNA: TGTGCCAGCAGCTTTCTCAGCGGGCAAGAGACCCAGTACTTC
CDR3: CASSFLSGQETQYF

length: 13
D: TRBD2
J: TRBJ2-5
size: few
V: TRBV30
DNA: TGTGCCTGGATTCCCAGCGGGGAAAGGACCCAGTACTTC
CDR3: CAWIPSGERTQYF

length: 19
D: TRBD1
J: TRBJ1-2
size: -
V: TRBV9
DNA: TGTGCCAGCAGCGCCCCCGACCCGGGACAGAGCCCCTTCGACTATGGCTACACCTTC
CDR3: CASSAPDPGQSPFDYGYTF

length: 14
D: -
J: TRBJ2-7
size: -
V: TRBV27
DNA: TGTGCCAGCAGTTTAGGATCAGGGATCGGCGAGCAGTACTTC
CDR3: CASSLGSGIGEQYF

length: 16
D: -
J: TRBJ1-3
size: few
V: TRBV12-5
DNA: TGTGCTAGTGGTCCCCCCGGGGGGAGAGGAAGAAACACCATATATTTT
CDR3: CASGPPGGRGRNTIYF

length: 17
D: -
J: TRBJ2-6
size: few
V: TRBV19
DNA: TGTGCCAGTAGTATCGGCCGGGAATTGTCTGGGGCCAACGTCCTGACTTTC
CDR3: CASSIGRELSGANVLTF

length: 17
D: TRBD2
J: TRBJ2-1
size: few
V: TRBV5-4
DNA: TGTGCCAGCAGCTCCCCGGGACTAGCGGGAGTAGTGTATGAGCAGTTCTTC
CDR3: CASSSPGLAGVVYEQFF

length: 13
D: -
J: TRBJ2-1
size: few
V: TRBV7-3
DNA: TGTGCCAGCAGCTTAAATAGCCGGGGGGAGCAGTTCTTC
CDR3: CASSLNSRGEQFF

length: 14
D: TRBD1
J: TRBJ1-3
size: few
V: TRBV19
DNA: TGTGCCAGTAGGCCCGGACAGGGGGGAAACACCATATATTTT
CDR3: CASRPGQGGNTIYF

length: 17
D: TRBD1
J: TRBJ1-5
size: few
V: TRBV29-1
DNA: TGCAGCGTTGTAGACAGCGGGACAGGGGGAGACAATCAGCCCCAGCATTTT
CDR3: CSVVDSGTGGDNQPQHF

length: 15
D: -
J: TRBJ1-2
size: -
V: TRBV4-3
DNA: TGCGCCAGCAGCCAGGCGTGGGAGGGTCACTATGGCTACACCTTC
CDR3: CASSQAWEGHYGYTF

length: 18
D: -
J: TRBJ2-5
size: few
V: TRBV7-8
DNA: TGTGCCAGCAGCTTAGGGGCGCTGGGCTCCTGGGCCCAAGAGACCCAGTACTTC
CDR3: CASSLGALGSWAQETQYF

length: 15
D: -
J: TRBJ1-1
size: -
V: TRBV19
DNA: TGTGCCAGTAGTATCATCGGCTTCGGGGACACTGAAGCTTTCTTT
CDR3: CASSIIGFGDTEAFF

length: 14
D: -
J: TRBJ1-2
size: -
V: TRBV14
DNA: TGTGCCAGCAGCCAAGGAGTGGGCAGACGTGGCTACACCTTC
CDR3: CASSQGVGRRGYTF

length: 13
D: TRBD1
J: TRBJ1-1
size: -
V: TRBV29-1
DNA: TGCAGCGTTGAAGGGGGGGACAGCACTGAAGCTTTCTTT
CDR3: CSVEGGDSTEAFF

length: 15
D: TRBD1
J: TRBJ2-3
size: -
V: TRBV7-2
DNA: TGTGCCAGCAGCCGAGGGACAGGGCCTACGGATACGCAGTATTTT
CDR3: CASSRGTGPTDTQYF

length: 14
D: -
J: TRBJ1-6
size: few
V: TRBV4-1
DNA: TGCGCCAGCAGGAGGCCGGGAACTAATTCACCCCTCCACTTT
CDR3: CASRRPGTNSPLHF

length: 15
D: TRBD2
J: TRBJ2-7
size: -
V: TRBV6-5
DNA: TGTGCCAGCAGTTACCATGGCGGGGGGCATGACGAGCAGTACTTC
CDR3: CASSYHGGGHDEQYF

length: 13
D: TRBD1
J: TRBJ1-2
size: few
V: TRBV11-2
DNA: TGTGCCAGCAGCGGCCCGGGACAGGGGGGTGTCACCTTC
CDR3: CASSGPGQGGVTF

length: 15
D: -
J: TRBJ1-6
size: -
V: TRBV25-1
DNA: TGTGCCAGCAGTGAATACACAGTCTATAATTCACCCCTCCACTTT
CDR3: CASSEYTVYNSPLHF

length: 14
D: -
J: TRBJ1-1
size: -
V: TRBV4-1
DNA: TGCGCCAGCAACAGACAGGTAACGGACACTGAAGCTTTCTTT
CDR3: CASNRQVTDTEAFF

length: 15
D: -
J: TRBJ2-7
size: few
V: TRBV4-2
DNA: TGTGCCAGCAGCCCCGCGGAGGGCCGGTTATACGAGCAGTACTTC
CDR3: CASSPAEGRLYEQYF

length: 14
D: -
J: TRBJ2-5
size: few
V: TRBV6-6
DNA: TGTGCCAGCAGCCACAGGGCCGTTCAAGAGACCCAGTACTTC
CDR3: CASSHRAVQETQYF

length: 13
D: -
J: TRBJ2-2
size: few
V: TRBV18
DNA: TGTGCCAGCTCACCGCAGGGAAAAGGGGAGCTGTTTTTT
CDR3: CASSPQGKGELFF

length: 15
D: -
J: TRBJ2-7
size: -
V: TRBV7-3
DNA: TGTGCCAGCAGCTTAGGCCCTGGCGGAAGCTACGAGCAGTACTTC
CDR3: CASSLGPGGSYEQYF

length: 15
D: TRBD1
J: TRBJ1-5
size: few
V: TRBV2
DNA: TGTGCCAGCAGTGAGGAGGGACAGAAGAATCAGCCCCAGCATTTT
CDR3: CASSEEGQKNQPQHF

length: 14
D: TRBD1
J: TRBJ2-2
size: -
V: TRBV18
DNA: TGTGCCAGCTACGACAGGGTCCTCACCGGGGAGCTGTTTTTT
CDR3: CASYDRVLTGELFF

length: 14
D: TRBD1
J: TRBJ1-5
size: -
V: TRBV10-3
DNA: TGTGCCATCGCTGGGACAGGGACCAATCAGCCCCAGCATTTT
CDR3: CAIAGTGTNQPQHF

length: 14
D: TRBD2
J: TRBJ2-1
size: few
V: TRBV6-6
DNA: TGTGCCAGCGGTTTCCTAGCGGACTACAATGAGCAGTTCTTC
CDR3: CASGFLADYNEQFF

length: 16
D: TRBD2
J: TRBJ2-1
size: few
V: TRBV7-6
DNA: TGTGCCAGCAGCTTAGGCGGTAGCGGGAGGCAAAATGAGCAGTTCTTC
CDR3: CASSLGGSGRQNEQFF